These 11 T cell receptor beta chains share one sample of origin, sequenced in a study of T cell repertoires in cytomegalovirus infection. TCRdb independently ran MiXCR on the reads; one entry per CDR3 protein. This table has 400,000 or so distinct CDR3 sequences, 15% to 20% appearing once. The material sequenced was PBMCs. The receptors shown here come from a human donor in good health (CMV status not recorded). Some clones in this sample may be carry-over from other donors' samples.

V gene TRBV20-1 combines with J gene TRBJ1-5; 8 bases are shared with TRBD1. Germline lookup yields CDR1 DFQATT and CDR2 SNEGSKA (reference sequence). The V segment lost 3 bases and the J segment 0 bases; nucleotides outside the gene matches: 7. The CDR3 has 16 residues. CDR3 loop: CSASDQGAFSNQPQHF. CDR3 nucleotide sequence: TGCAGTGCTAGCGATCAGGGGGCTTTTAGCAATCAGCCCCAGCATTTT.

This clonotype has more than one count but fewer than ten. J is TRBJ2-2 and V is TRBV4-1; 7 bases agree with TRBD2. V lost 1 base to trimming and J lost 3 bases; unmatched junction nucleotides: 8. Germline V lookup: CDR1 MGHRA, CDR2 YSYEKL. The CDR3 sequence is 17 residues long. CDR3 bases: TGCGCCAGCAGCCAAGGGAGCGGACTAGTAGACACCGGGGAGCTGTTTTTT. Protein: CASSQGSGLVDTGELFF.

V is TRBV7-9 and J is TRBJ2-7, with D maybe TRBD1 (7 bases). CDR1 and CDR2 from the germline V gene are SEHNR and FQNEAQ (reference sequence). The CDR3 contains 15 residues. The germline V and J ends were trimmed by 4 bases and 0 bases, with 13 bases remaining between them. CDR3 region: CASSSPGDSSYEQYF. The CDR3 nucleotides read TGTGCCAGCAGCTCCCCGGGGGACAGCTCCTACGAGCAGTACTTC.

This clonotype was counted many times. The genes are TRBV7-2 and TRBJ2-7, with D possibly TRBD2 on 6 matching bases. The CDR3 consists of 14 residues. The germline V gene encodes CDR1 SGHTA and CDR2 FQGNSA. Trimming cost V 3 bases and J 0 bases, with 9 bases left between them. The CDR3, as DNA: TGTGCCAGCAGCTTTAGCGGCAGCTCCTACGAGCAGTACTTC. Translating it yields CASSFSGSSYEQYF.

This clonotype was found a few times. This chain uses TRBV19 with TRBJ1-5; D is perhaps TRBD1 (5 bases). CDR3 length: 15 amino acids. The V gene's germline CDR1 is LNHDA and CDR2 SQIVND (reference sequence). V lost 5 bases and J 0 bases, leaving 11 bases between the germline ends. As DNA, the CDR3 is TGTGCCAGTAGTTCTGAAGGGGATAGCAATCAGCCCCAGCATTTT. Translated: CASSSEGDSNQPQHF.

This clonotype was picked up a small number of times. The rearrangement uses TRBV10-3 and TRBJ1-1; no clear D gene. V was trimmed by 11 bases and J by 3 bases, leaving 16 bases between them. The CDR3 extends over 13 amino acids. From germline, CDR1 is ENHRY and CDR2 SYGVKD. The CDR3 here is CASRAGRDTEAFF. CDR3 coding DNA: TGTGCCTCCCGGGCAGGTCGGGACACTGAAGCTTTCTTT.

This clonotype was seen more than once but under ten times. The rearrangement joins TRBV9 to TRBJ1-1, with 7 positions matching TRBD1. The CDR3 covers 16 residues. V dropped 4 bases and J dropped 1; count of bases not matched to a gene: 10. Per the germline V gene, CDR1 is SGDLS and CDR2 is YYNGEE. Here the CDR3 DNA reads TGTGCCAGCAGCCCTAGGTGGCAGGGGGGGAACACTGAAGCTTTCTTT. Translating gives CASSPRWQGGNTEAFF. The variable domain in full, completed from reference TRBV9 and TRBJ1-1, reads DSGVTQTPKHLITATGQRVTLRCSPRSGDLSVYWYQQSLDQGLQFLIQYYNGEERAKGNILERFSAQQFPDLHSELNLSSLELGDSALYFCASSPRWQGGNTEAFFGQGTRLTVV.

The chain employs TRBV2 and TRBJ2-1; 11 positions agree with TRBD2. The CDR3 length is 15 residues. The germline V gene has CDR1 SNHLY and CDR2 FYNNEI. The junction had 8 bases not matched to a gene; V was cut back by 8 bases and J by 5 bases. DNA of the CDR3: TGTGCCAGCTTGAAACTAGCGGGAGAGCACAATGAGCAGTTCTTC. Translation: CASLKLAGEHNEQFF.

This clonotype was seen repeatedly, ten times or more. The chain recombines TRBV7-2 with TRBJ1-1; D is undetermined. This CDR3 comprises 12 residues. From germline, CDR1 is SGHTA and CDR2 FQGNSA. V was trimmed by 4 bases and J by 9 bases, leaving 12 bases between them. The CDR3 sequence is CASSSSSPKAFF. In DNA, the CDR3 is TGTGCCAGCAGCTCCAGTTCACCGAAAGCTTTCTTT.

The rearrangement joins TRBV4-1 to TRBJ2-7; D unclear. Trimming shortened V by 5 bases and J by 3 bases, and 17 bases separated the two germline ends. The CDR3 length is 15 residues. The germline CDR1 and CDR2 sequences are MGHRA and YSYEKL. CDR3 in DNA: TGCGCCAGCAGCATATCGGAAGGGATGGGCTACGAGCAGTACTTC. Its protein is CASSISEGMGYEQYF.

The CDR3 sequence is CATSALSPPTEVLFF. CDR3 nucleotides: TGTGCCACCAGTGCCCTTTCCCCCCCGACCGAAGTGCTGTTTTTT. The chain combines TRBV24-1 with TRBJ2-2; D ambiguous. Trimming took off 5 bases at V and 13 bases at J, with 22 bases between the two ends. The CDR3 is 15 residues long. The germline gives CDR1 KGHDR, CDR2 SFDVKD.